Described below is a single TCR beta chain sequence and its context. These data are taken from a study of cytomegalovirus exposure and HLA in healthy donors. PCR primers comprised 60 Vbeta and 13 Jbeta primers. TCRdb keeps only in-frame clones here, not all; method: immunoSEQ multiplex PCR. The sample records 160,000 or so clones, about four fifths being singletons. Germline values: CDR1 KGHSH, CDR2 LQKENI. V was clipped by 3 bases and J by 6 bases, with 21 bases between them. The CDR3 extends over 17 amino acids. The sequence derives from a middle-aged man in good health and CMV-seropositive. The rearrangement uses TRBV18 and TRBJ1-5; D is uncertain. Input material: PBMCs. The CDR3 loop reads CASSPPGERVLGQPQHF. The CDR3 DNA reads TGTGCCAGCTCACCCCCCGGAGAGAGGGTCCTAGGTCAGCCCCAGCATTTT.